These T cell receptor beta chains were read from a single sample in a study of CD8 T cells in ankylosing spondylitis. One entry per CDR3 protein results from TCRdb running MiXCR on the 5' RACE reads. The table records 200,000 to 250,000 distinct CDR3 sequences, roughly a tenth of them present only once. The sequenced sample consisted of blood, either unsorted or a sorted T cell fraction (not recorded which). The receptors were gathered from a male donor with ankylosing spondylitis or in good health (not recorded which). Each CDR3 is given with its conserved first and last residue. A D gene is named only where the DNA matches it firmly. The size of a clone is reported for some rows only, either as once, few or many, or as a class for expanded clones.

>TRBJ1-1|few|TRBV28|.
CASSLRQENTEAFF
TGTGCCAGCAGTTTGCGGCAGGAAAACACTGAAGCTTTCTTT
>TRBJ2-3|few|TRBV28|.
CASSLPEVGDTQYF
TGTGCCAGCAGTTTACCCGAGGTGGGAGATACGCAGTATTTT
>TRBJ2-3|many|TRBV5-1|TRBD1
CASSMLGQVTDTQYF
TGCGCCAGCAGCATGCTCGGACAGGTCACAGATACGCAGTATTTT
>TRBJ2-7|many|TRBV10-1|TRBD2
CASSPTSGAYEQYF
TGCGCCAGCAGCCCGACTAGCGGGGCCTACGAGCAGTACTTC
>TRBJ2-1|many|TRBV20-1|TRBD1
CSARDGQGGSYEQFF
TGCAGTGCTAGAGACGGACAGGGAGGTTCGTATGAGCAGTTCTTC
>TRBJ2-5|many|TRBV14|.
CASSQDGLAGETQYF
TGTGCCAGCAGCCAAGATGGTTTGGCAGGAGAGACCCAGTACTTC
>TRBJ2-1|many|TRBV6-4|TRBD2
CASSETSGGEQFF
TGTGCCAGCAGCGAGACTAGCGGGGGCGAGCAGTTCTTC
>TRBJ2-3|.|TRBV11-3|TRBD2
CASSSRTSGAADTQYF
TGTGCCAGCAGCTCAAGGACTAGCGGGGCCGCAGATACGCAGTATTTT
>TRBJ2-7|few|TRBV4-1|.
CASSQETGVGRNYEQYF
TGCGCCAGCAGCCAAGAGACCGGAGTGGGGCGGAACTACGAGCAGTACTTC
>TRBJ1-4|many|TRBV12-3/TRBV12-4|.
CASSDRYNGELFF
TGTGCCAGCAGCGACAGATACAATGGGGAACTGTTTTTT
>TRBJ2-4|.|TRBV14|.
CASSQTIQYF
TGTGCCAGCAGCCAGACCATTCAGTACTTC
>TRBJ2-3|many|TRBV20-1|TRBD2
CSAGLAGFTDTQYF
TGCAGTGCCGGACTAGCGGGGTTCACAGATACGCAGTATTTT
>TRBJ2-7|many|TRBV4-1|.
CASSRPTGDLSYEQYF
TGCGCCAGCAGCCGACCGACAGGCGATCTTAGCTACGAGCAGTACTTC
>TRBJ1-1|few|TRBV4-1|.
CASSPILTGTMNTEAFF
TGCGCCAGCAGCCCGATACTAACAGGCACGATGAACACTGAAGCTTTCTTT
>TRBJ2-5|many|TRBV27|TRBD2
CASSSSLAGGHETQYF
TGTGCCAGCAGTTCCTCACTAGCGGGGGGGCACGAGACCCAGTACTTC
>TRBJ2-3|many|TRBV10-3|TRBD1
CAITPGTGGTDTQYF
TGTGCCATCACCCCCGGGACAGGGGGCACAGATACGCAGTATTTT
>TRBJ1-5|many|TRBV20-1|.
CSASGAFWPQHF
TGCAGTGCTAGCGGGGCCTTCTGGCCCCAGCATTTT
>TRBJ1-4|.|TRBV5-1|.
CASSSSGGEEKLFF
TGCGCCAGCAGCTCCTCCGGGGGAGAAGAAAAACTGTTTTTT
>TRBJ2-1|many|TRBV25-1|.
CASSPSAKEYVVGQFF
TGTGCCAGCAGTCCCTCCGCCAAGGAGTATGTCGTTGGGCAGTTCTTC
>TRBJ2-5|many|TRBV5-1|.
CASSNSGAAGQETQYF
TGCGCCAGCAGCAACTCGGGGGCGGCGGGTCAAGAGACCCAGTACTTC
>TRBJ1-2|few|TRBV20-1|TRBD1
CSARTKDRGDGYTF
TGCAGTGCTAGAACGAAGGACAGGGGGGATGGCTACACCTTC
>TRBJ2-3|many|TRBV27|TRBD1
CASFGGVQGRPNTQYF
TGTGCCAGCTTTGGTGGAGTACAGGGGCGCCCCAATACGCAGTATTTT
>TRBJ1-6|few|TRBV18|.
CASSPGAGSYNSPLHF
TGTGCCAGCTCACCAGGCGCTGGCTCCTATAATTCACCCCTCCACTTT
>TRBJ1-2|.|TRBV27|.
CASSSGGRGYTF
TGTGCCAGCAGTTCCGGGGGTCGGGGCTACACCTTC
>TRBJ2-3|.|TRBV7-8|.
CASSLARAGTFTDTQYF
TGTGCCAGCAGCTTAGCCCGAGCCGGAACGTTCACAGATACGCAGTATTTT
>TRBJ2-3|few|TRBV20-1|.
CSARGPGGRGQYF
TGCAGTGCTAGAGGACCTGGGGGGCGGGGGCAGTATTTT
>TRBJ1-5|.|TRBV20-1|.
CSAIRNPDSNQPQHF
TGCAGTGCTATCCGCAACCCAGATAGCAATCAGCCCCAGCATTTT
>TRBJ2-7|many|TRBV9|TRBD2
CASSVDQRETYEQYF
TGTGCCAGCAGCGTAGATCAGCGGGAGACATACGAGCAGTACTTC
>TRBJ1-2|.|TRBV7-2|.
CASSLGVRGPGYTF
TGTGCCAGCAGCTTAGGAGTTAGGGGACCTGGCTACACCTTC
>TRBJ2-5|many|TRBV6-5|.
CASRALETQYF
TGTGCCAGCAGAGCTCTAGAGACCCAGTACTTC
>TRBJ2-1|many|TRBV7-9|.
CASSSPRAGQPQFF
TGTGCCAGCAGCTCCCCTCGGGCCGGACAGCCTCAGTTCTTC
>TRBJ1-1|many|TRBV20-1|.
CSARAHGEYTEAFF
TGCAGTGCTAGAGCCCATGGGGAGTACACTGAAGCTTTCTTT
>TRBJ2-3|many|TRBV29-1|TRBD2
CSVEASAGGRDTQYF
TGCAGCGTTGAAGCTTCGGCGGGGGGGCGGGATACGCAGTATTTT
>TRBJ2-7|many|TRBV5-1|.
CASSLEGYEQYF
TGTGCCAGCAGTTTAGAAGGCTACGAGCAGTACTTC
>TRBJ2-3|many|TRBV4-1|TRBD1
CASSQPNRGLKDTQYF
TGCGCCAGCAGCCAACCTAACAGGGGTCTGAAAGATACGCAGTATTTT
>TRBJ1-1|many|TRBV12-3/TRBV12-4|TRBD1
CASSLYRGRTEAFF
TGTGCCAGCAGTTTATACAGGGGGCGAACTGAAGCTTTCTTT
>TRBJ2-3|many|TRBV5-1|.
CASSLSTGKDVVGGTQYF
TGCGCCAGCAGCTTATCTACAGGGAAAGATGTCGTAGGTGGTACGCAGTATTTT
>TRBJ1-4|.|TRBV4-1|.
CASSPTGWSREKLFF
TGCGCCAGCAGCCCGACCGGGTGGAGTAGGGAAAAACTGTTTTTT
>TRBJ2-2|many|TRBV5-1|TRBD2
CASSLARGATNTGELFF
TGCGCCAGCAGCTTGGCGCGGGGGGCAACGAACACCGGGGAGCTGTTTTTT
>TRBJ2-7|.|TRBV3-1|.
CASSHLPPTPDRRYEQYF
TGTGCCAGCAGCCACTTGCCCCCGACGCCAGACAGACGCTACGAGCAGTACTTC
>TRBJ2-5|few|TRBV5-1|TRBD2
CASSLLGTSEETQYF
TGCGCCAGCAGCTTGCTGGGGACTAGCGAAGAGACCCAGTACTTC
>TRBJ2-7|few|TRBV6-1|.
CASSDRGGVATPYEQYF
TGTGCCAGCAGTGACCGGGGCGGGGTAGCGACCCCCTACGAGCAGTACTTC
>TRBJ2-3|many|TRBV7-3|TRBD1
CASSLMGRGMVKTTDTQYF
TGTGCCAGCAGCTTAATGGGCAGGGGGATGGTGAAAACCACAGATACGCAGTATTTT
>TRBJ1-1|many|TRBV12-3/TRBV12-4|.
CASSFGGPNTEAFF
TGTGCCAGCAGTTTCGGCGGCCCGAACACTGAAGCTTTCTTT
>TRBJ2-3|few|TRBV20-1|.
CSARPPPTDTQYF
TGCAGTGCTAGACCTCCCCCCACAGATACGCAGTATTTT
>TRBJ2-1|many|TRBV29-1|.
CSTGSGEQFF
TGCAGCACTGGGAGTGGTGAGCAGTTCTTC
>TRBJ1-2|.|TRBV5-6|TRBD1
CASSGWGQGARRIWGYTF
TGTGCCAGCAGCGGATGGGGACAGGGGGCGCGTAGGATATGGGGCTACACCTTC
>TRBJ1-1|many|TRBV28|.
CASSRRQNTEAFF
TGTGCCAGCAGCCGCCGCCAGAACACTGAAGCTTTCTTT
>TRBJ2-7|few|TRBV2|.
CASRGLTFYEQYF
TGTGCCAGCAGGGGTCTGACTTTTTACGAGCAGTACTTC
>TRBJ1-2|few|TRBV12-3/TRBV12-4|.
CASSLGGPSPNYGYTF
TGTGCCAGCAGTTTGGGGGGTCCCAGTCCTAACTATGGCTACACCTTC
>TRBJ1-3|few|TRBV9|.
CASSVQGVSGNTIYF
TGTGCCAGCAGCGTGCAGGGCGTCTCTGGAAACACCATATATTTT
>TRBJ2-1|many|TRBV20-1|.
CSARDRGYNEQFF
TGCAGTGCTAGAGATAGGGGTTACAATGAGCAGTTCTTC
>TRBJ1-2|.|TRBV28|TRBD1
CASSLTRGQVGGYTF
TGTGCCAGCAGTCTAACTAGGGGACAGGTGGGCGGCTACACCTTC
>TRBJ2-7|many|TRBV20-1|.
CSARDQAESSYEQYF
TGCAGTGCTAGAGATCAAGCGGAAAGCTCCTACGAGCAGTACTTC
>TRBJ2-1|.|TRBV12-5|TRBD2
CASGLVLLGLAGPRGHNEQFF
TGTGCTAGTGGTTTGGTACTTCTTGGGCTAGCGGGACCTCGAGGGCACAATGAGCAGTTCTTC
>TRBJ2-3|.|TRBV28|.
CASSASLNPTDTQYF
TGTGCCAGCAGTGCCTCTCTCAACCCCACAGATACGCAGTATTTT
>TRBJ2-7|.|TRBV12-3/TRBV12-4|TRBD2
CASSFGGGAYEQYF
TGTGCCAGCAGTTTTGGCGGGGGGGCCTACGAGCAGTACTTC
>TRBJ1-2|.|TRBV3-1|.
CASSQVSILGYTF
TGTGCCAGCAGCCAAGTTTCTATCCTCGGCTACACCTTC
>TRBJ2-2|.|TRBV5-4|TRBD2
CASSPRLASGELFF
TGTGCCAGCAGCCCTCGACTAGCCTCCGGGGAGCTGTTTTTT